This record looks at one T cell receptor beta chain sequence and its context. The antigen remains unidentified. The data are from a study of cytomegalovirus exposure and HLA in healthy donors. Across the whole study: There were 90 million to 140 million unique TCR beta sequences, drawn from about 190 million T cells, in an earlier analysis. General study results and limits: The authors later linked a missense DCLRE1C variant to TCR beta V- and J-gene trimming.

The PCR made use of 60 Vbeta and 13 Jbeta primers. Clones were sequenced by immunoSEQ multiplex PCR, and TCRdb holds only the in-frame ones, with some missing. The sample yields some 150,000 clones, about 75% seen once. Sequencing was carried out using PBMCs. The TCR originated in a male donor in good health and CMV-seronegative.

CDR3 in amino acids: CASSSRIGLAGEPSSYNEQFF. The CDR3 coding sequence is TGTGCCAGCAGCTCCCGCATCGGACTAGCGGGAGAACCCAGCTCCTACAATGAGCAGTTCTTC. The chain employs TRBV7-7 and TRBJ2-1; 13 positions match TRBD2. The CDR3 has 21 residues. V dropped 4 bases and J dropped 0; count of bases not matched to a gene: 15. The germline gives CDR1 SSHAT, CDR2 FNYEAQ (reference sequence).